This TCR beta chain was captured in a study of blood T cell repertoires in COVID-19. At the level of the study: Sites across the United States, Italy and Spain contributed samples from acute and convalescent COVID-19. T cells, B-cell-depleted T cells, or PBMCs supplied cDNA or gDNA.

In the original processing: Scientists estimated how many nucleated cells there were by amplifying reference gene primers. Repertoires were generated with immunoSEQ multiplex PCR, while TCRdb's copy carries only in-frame clones and drops some. V and J calls and clone size are given by that table; D and trimming were obtained from the DNA. The repertoire holds 140,000 to 150,000 clones, with more than 70% as singletons. The sequencing input was peripheral blood. The clonotype was recovered from a man in his fifties or sixties with active or convalescent COVID-19.

Here the CDR3 reads CAWSEQKNSPLHF. The CDR3 DNA is TGTGCCTGGAGTGAACAGAAGAATTCACCCCTCCACTTT. The genes are TRBV30 and TRBJ1-6, with no clear D. V lost 1 base, J lost 7 bases, and 8 bases lay in between. There are 13 residues in the CDR3. The germline V gene encodes CDR1 GTSNPN and CDR2 SVGIG (reference sequence).